These 11 T cell receptor beta chains were all obtained from the same sample, sequenced in a study of cytomegalovirus exposure and HLA in healthy donors. Both 60 Vbeta primers and 13 Jbeta primers went into the PCR. Data came from immunoSEQ multiplex PCR; TCRdb stores just in-frame clones and leaves some out. Of 210,000 or so clones in the sample, more than 75% were seen once. Material for sequencing was PBMCs. These TCRs come from a girl aged 2 to 10 in good health and CMV-seronegative.

This clone was observed once. This sequence joins TRBV7-2 and TRBJ2-5, with TRBD2 matching 7 bases. The germline CDR1 and CDR2 sequences are SGHTA and FQGNSA. J lost 1 base, V lost 5 bases, and 13 bases had no gene match. This CDR3 contains 17 residues. CDR3: CASSPLPPTSRQETQYF. CDR3 sequence (DNA): TGTGCCAGCAGCCCCCTCCCCCCGACTAGCCGCCAAGAGACCCAGTACTTC.

This clone occurred a few times. The rearrangement links TRBV5-4 to TRBJ2-7, with TRBD1 matching 10 bases. The CDR3 has 15 residues. The V and J ends lost 1 base and 2 bases, in that order; junction bases with no gene match: 3. Germline CDR1 is SGHNT and CDR2 is YYREEE (reference sequence). The CDR3 is CASSLLGTGAYEQYF. The CDR3 DNA follows: TGTGCCAGCAGCTTGTTGGGGACAGGGGCCTACGAGCAGTACTTC.

This chain uses TRBV9 with TRBJ1-1, with D possibly TRBD1 on 5 matching bases. V was clipped by 10 bases and J by 5 bases, with 12 bases between them. Germline V lookup: CDR1 SGDLS, CDR2 YYNGEE. There are 11 residues in the CDR3. CDR3 nucleotides: TGTGCCGGACAAGTCGAGACTGAAGCTTTCTTT. Amino acids: CAGQVETEAFF.

The chain uses TRBV7-9 and TRBJ1-1; D gene ambiguous. The CDR3 has 14 residues. Trimming pared 1 base from V and 0 bases from J, leaving 6 bases between. Germline CDR1 and CDR2: SEHNR and FQNEAQ (reference sequence). CDR3 sequence reads: CASSLVGVNTEAFF. CDR3 nucleotides: TGTGCCAGCAGCTTAGTCGGGGTGAACACTGAAGCTTTCTTT.

CDR3 coding DNA: TGTGCCAGCAGTGTCACAGAGAACACTGAAGCTTTCTTT. Translated: CASSVTENTEAFF. This chain joins TRBV2 and TRBJ1-1, with D hard to call. Trimming took 4 bases from V and 1 from J, leaving 7 bases between them. CDR3 length: 13 residues. Germline CDR1 and CDR2: SNHLY and FYNNEI.

This clone was picked up a small number of times. The chain has TRBV2 and TRBJ1-4; D is undetermined. The length of the CDR3 is 15 residues. Trimming removed 0 bases from V and 7 bases from J, with 12 bases in between. The germline V gene encodes CDR1 SNHLY and CDR2 FYNNEI. The CDR3 DNA follows: TGTGCCAGCAGTGAAGCGCCAAGACGGAGTGAAAAACTGTTTTTT. Translating it yields CASSEAPRRSEKLFF.

This chain uses TRBV6-5 with TRBJ2-7; 10 bases fit TRBD2. J was trimmed by 2 bases and V by 5 bases; bases with no gene match: 6. CDR3 length equals 15 residues. CDR1 is MNHEY, CDR2 SVGAGI, per germline. CDR3 residues: CASSRFGTSAYEQYF. CDR3 nucleotide sequence: TGTGCCAGCAGTCGCTTTGGGACTAGCGCCTACGAGCAGTACTTC.

J is TRBJ2-5 and V is TRBV7-2, with 8 bases fitting TRBD2. This CDR3 comprises 15 residues. V lost 4 bases to trimming and J lost 5 bases; unmatched junction nucleotides: 9. The germline V gene has CDR1 SGHTA and CDR2 FQGNSA. The CDR3 DNA sequence: TGTGCCAGCAGCTCAGCGGGAGTACGAGGGGAGACCCAGTACTTC. Residues: CASSSAGVRGETQYF.

The chain carries TRBV7-2 and TRBJ2-7; TRBD2 might be the D (6 bases). This CDR3 comprises 17 residues. V was shortened by 5 bases and J by 0 bases, with 20 bases between the two germline ends. The V gene's germline CDR1 is SGHTA and CDR2 FQGNSA. This CDR3 reads CASSQNLGLANSYEQYF. DNA for the CDR3: TGTGCCAGCAGCCAAAACTTGGGACTCGCTAACTCCTACGAGCAGTACTTC.

The chain carries TRBV6-5 and TRBJ2-7, with D unresolved. Germline V CDR1 and CDR2: MNHEY, SVGAGI. CDR3 length: 14 residues. Trimming took 2 bases from V and 4 from J, leaving 12 bases between them. This chain's CDR3 is CASSYERSWYEQYF. The CDR3, as DNA: TGTGCCAGCAGTTACGAACGGTCGTGGTACGAGCAGTACTTC.

The chain combines TRBV7-6 with TRBJ1-4; D is possibly TRBD1 (5 bases). V lost 3 bases and J 7 bases, leaving 15 bases between the germline ends. There are 15 residues in the CDR3. Germline CDR1 reads SGHVS; CDR2 reads FNYEAQ. The CDR3 spells CASSFRARASEKLFF. Written as DNA, the CDR3 is TGTGCCAGCAGCTTCCGGGCCAGGGCTTCTGAAAAACTGTTTTTT.